These 23 T cell receptor beta chains were all obtained from the same sample, sequenced in a study of shared clonotypes between healthy human individuals (dated by TCRdb to the early 2020s). CD8 naive samples were obtained by positive selection for CCR7 among CD45RO-negative cells, yielding a CD45RA+CCR7+ population from which TemRA cells were excluded. Libraries were built with the immunoSEQ multiplex PCR assay. The source is immuneACCESS, and TCRdb retained only in-frame sequences with V and J called. Part of the clones is not carried over; for the studies checked, unresolved V genes explain less than half of this, and the remainder is unexplained. The sample table shows hundreds of thousands of clones, and nearly 95% are seen once. The ten largest account for approximately 25% of the sample. Sequencing was carried out using naive CD8+ T cells sorted from blood. This sample's cell subset or site label indicates: CD45RA+CCR7+. These receptors were collected from a man aged 25-45 years in good health.

The chain combines TRBV19 with TRBJ2-1; D remains ambiguous. CDR1 is LNHDA and CDR2 is SQIVND in the germline V gene (reference sequence). V gave up 7 bases and J gave up 6 bases, with 13 bases separating them. The CDR3 contains 13 residues. The CDR3 reads CASNSGRSNEQFF. DNA for the CDR3: TGTGCCAGTAACTCCGGCAGGTCCAATGAGCAGTTCTTC.

The chain joins TRBV6-1 to TRBJ1-5; perhaps TRBD1 as D (5 bases). CDR1 is MNHNS and CDR2 is SASEGT in the germline V gene. V lost 5 bases, J lost 1 base, and 12 bases lay in between. The CDR3 is 15 amino acids. DNA of the CDR3: TGTGCCAGCAGTAACCGGGACGGGAGCAATCAGCCCCAGCATTTT. Translated: CASSNRDGSNQPQHF.

The chain combines TRBV27 with TRBJ2-1, with TRBD2 matching over 8 bases. The V gene's germline CDR1 is MNHEY and CDR2 SMNVEV (reference sequence). The CDR3 extends over 15 amino acids. The junction had 9 bases not matched to a gene; V was cut back by 6 bases and J by 5 bases. The CDR3 bases are TGTGCCAGCAGCTCCCGACTAGCGTCCAACAATGAGCAGTTCTTC. Translation gives CASSSRLASNNEQFF.

The rearrangement uses TRBV18 and TRBJ1-1; 11 bases line up with TRBD1. Germline V gene sequence: CDR1 KGHSH, CDR2 LQKENI. This CDR3 has 14 amino acids. V shed 5 bases, J shed 4 bases, and the junction held 3 bases outside the gene matches. This CDR3 reads CASSIGTGGTEAFF. For the CDR3, the DNA is TGTGCCAGCTCAATAGGGACAGGGGGCACTGAAGCTTTCTTT.

The rearrangement links TRBV27 to TRBJ2-1; 11 bases map to TRBD2. Trimming removed 2 bases from V and 4 bases from J; junction bases left unmatched: 4. The CDR3 extends over 16 amino acids. Germline CDR1 reads MNHEY; CDR2 reads SMNVEV (reference sequence). CDR3 residues: CASSLGTSGYYNEQFF. In DNA form, the CDR3 reads TGTGCCAGCAGTTTAGGGACTAGCGGATATTACAATGAGCAGTTCTTC.

CDR3 region: CASSPRDIAYEQYF. In nucleotides, the CDR3 is TGTGCCAGCAGCCCACGGGACATAGCCTACGAGCAGTACTTC. V gene TRBV13 combines with J gene TRBJ2-7, with a tentative D call TRBD1 (6 bases). The CDR3 is 14 residues long. In germline, CDR1 is PRHDT, CDR2 FYEKMQ (reference sequence). The ends were cut back, 5 bases at V and 2 bases at J, with 13 bases in the middle.

This chain uses TRBV15 with TRBJ1-1, with 7 bases aligning to TRBD1. Trimming cost V 0 bases and J 0 bases; bases outside gene matches: 4. CDR3 length: 16 amino acids. Germline lookup yields CDR1 LNHNV and CDR2 YYDKDF (reference sequence). The CDR3 here is CATSRDSGQMNTEAFF. CDR3 in DNA: TGTGCCACCAGCAGAGATTCGGGACAGATGAACACTGAAGCTTTCTTT.

In this sample, this clone turned up once. The CDR3 spells CASSLGLASTDTQYF. As DNA, the CDR3 is TGTGCCAGCAGTTTAGGTCTAGCGAGCACAGATACGCAGTATTTT. The rearrangement links TRBV27 to TRBJ2-3; D is perhaps TRBD2 (6 bases). Germline CDR1 and CDR2: MNHEY and SMNVEV (reference sequence). The CDR3 is 15 amino acids. V gave up 2 bases and J gave up 0 bases, with 9 bases separating them.

V gene TRBV7-9 combines with J gene TRBJ2-7; D perhaps matches TRBD2 (5 bases). This CDR3 spans 13 amino acids. Germline V lookup: CDR1 SEHNR, CDR2 FQNEAQ (reference sequence). Trimming removed 9 bases from V and 4 bases from J, with 16 bases in between. CDR3 region: CASRGDVLYEQYF. CDR3 sequence (DNA): TGTGCCAGTCGGGGAGACGTCCTGTACGAGCAGTACTTC.

This CDR3 is CASRAAHNEQFF. The CDR3 nucleotides are TGTGCCAGCAGGGCCGCTCACAATGAGCAGTTCTTC. The chain combines TRBV6-5 with TRBJ2-1; D not certain. The CDR3 loop spans 12 amino acids. The V end was cut by 6 bases, the J end by 5 bases, with 8 bases between. Looked up from germline, CDR1 is MNHEY and CDR2 is SVGAGI.

The chain couples TRBV7-3 to TRBJ2-7, with 9 positions matching TRBD1. There are 16 residues in the CDR3. V dropped 5 bases and J dropped 5; count of bases not matched to a gene: 13. CDR1 and CDR2 from the germline V gene are SGHTA and FQGTGA. CDR3 DNA: TGTGCCAGCAGCACGCGACCCGGGACAGGGCTCCACGAGCAGTACTTC. This gives the protein CASSTRPGTGLHEQYF.

Points on this clone: It is likely a read error: a sequence one base away is far more abundant. The V gene is TRBV2, the J gene TRBJ2-7; D is possibly TRBD1 (5 bases). V was trimmed by 4 bases and J by 3 bases, leaving 7 bases between them. Looked up from germline, CDR1 is SNHLY and CDR2 is FYNNEI. The length of the CDR3 is 12 residues. CDR3 protein: CASSGGNYEQYF. The DNA of the CDR3 is TGTGCCAGCAGTGGGGGCAACTACGAGCAGTACTTC. The full variable domain, completed using reference TRBV2 and TRBJ2-7, is EPEVTQTPSHQVTQMGQEVILRCVPISNHLYFYWYRQILGQKVEFLVSFYNNEISEKSEIFDDQFSVERPDGSNFTLKIRSTKLEDSAMYFCASSGGNYEQYFGPGTRLTVT.

Points on this clone: Germline is not matched at one junction end, which may reflect a read error. This sample includes further DNA sequences coding for the same CDR3. The chain is built from TRBV6-5 and TRBJ1-2; 7 bases agree with TRBD1. CDR1 and CDR2 from the germline V gene are MNHEY and SVGAGI. The CDR3 contains 12 residues. The CDR3 DNA is TGTGCCAGCAGTTACTCCGGGACAGAAACGTACTTC. It codes for CASSYSGTETYF.

The CDR3: CASSTDITGELFF. For the CDR3, the DNA is TGTGCCAGCAGTACAGATATCACCGGGGAGCTGTTTTTT. The V gene is TRBV6-1, the J gene TRBJ2-2; D unclear. V shed 5 bases and J shed 4 bases, with 8 bases lying between them. The germline V gene encodes CDR1 MNHNS and CDR2 SASEGT. This CDR3 region has 13 residues.

The J gene is TRBJ1-2, the V gene TRBV19; no firm D call. The CDR3 runs 15 residues. V was pared by 1 base and J by 6 bases, with 15 bases between. Germline CDR1 LNHDA, CDR2 SQIVND (reference sequence). CDR3 sequence (DNA): TGTGCCAGTAGTATAGTTGGCGGCTCCGGAGATGGCTACACCTTC. It codes for CASSIVGGSGDGYTF.

This clone was seen once. The J gene is TRBJ2-7, the V gene TRBV5-1; 9 positions agree with TRBD1. The V segment lost 0 bases and the J segment 3 bases; nucleotides outside the gene matches: 4. Germline lookup yields CDR1 SGHRS and CDR2 YFSETQ. This CDR3 is 15 amino acids long. The chain's CDR3 is CASSLDGTGFYEQYF. The CDR3 DNA reads as TGCGCCAGCAGCTTGGACGGGACAGGGTTCTACGAGCAGTACTTC. The whole variable domain, filled in from reference TRBV5-1 and TRBJ2-7, reads KAGVTQTPRYLIKTRGQQVTLSCSPISGHRSVSWYQQTPGQGLQFLFEYFSETQRNKGNFPGRFSGRQFSNSRSEMNVSTLELGDSALYLCASSLDGTGFYEQYFGPGTRLTVT.

This clone was seen only once. This rearrangement joins TRBV5-1 to TRBJ2-1; possible D gene TRBD2, 6 bases. Looked up from germline, CDR1 is SGHRS and CDR2 is YFSETQ. There are 16 residues in the CDR3. Between the trimmed V and J ends, which lost 0 bases and 4 bases, there was a span of 14 bases. CDR3 DNA: TGCGCCAGCAGCTTGGTTCGGCGGGGCCCTTACAATGAGCAGTTCTTC. Translated: CASSLVRRGPYNEQFF.

The V and J genes are TRBV27 and TRBJ1-1; D not resolved. Germline values: CDR1 MNHEY, CDR2 SMNVEV (reference sequence). The length of the CDR3 is 15 residues. Trimming removed 4 bases at V and 1 base at J, with 13 bases between. CDR3 region: CASSSFPFANTEAFF. CDR3 in DNA: TGTGCCAGCAGTTCCTTTCCCTTTGCGAACACTGAAGCTTTCTTT.

V and J are TRBV4-1 and TRBJ1-5, with D perhaps matching TRBD1 (5 bases). The V gene lost 0 bases and the J gene lost 0 bases, with 9 bases spanning the gap. Germline V gene lookup returns CDR1 MGHRA and CDR2 YSYEKL. This CDR3 comprises 16 residues. CDR3 sequence reads: CASSQDRGGSNQPQHF. Here the CDR3 DNA reads TGCGCCAGCAGCCAAGATCGGGGCGGTAGCAATCAGCCCCAGCATTTT.

The CDR3 sequence: CASSVTSGGPYEQYF. CDR3 in DNA: TGTGCCAGCAGTGTCACTAGCGGGGGGCCCTACGAGCAGTACTTC. This sequence joins TRBV27 and TRBJ2-7; 12 bases map to TRBD2. CDR3 size: 15 residues. Per germline, CDR1 MNHEY and CDR2 SMNVEV (reference sequence). The J segment lost 2 bases and the V segment lost 5 bases, leaving 4 bases of the junction unmatched.

The chain joins TRBV28 to TRBJ1-5; D unresolved. The CDR3 spans 14 residues. From germline, CDR1 is MDHEN and CDR2 SYDVKM. Trimming stripped 1 base from V and 7 bases from J, with 11 bases between. The CDR3 loop is CASSLLSYGQPQHF. In nucleotides, the CDR3 is TGTGCCAGCAGTTTATTGTCGTACGGGCAGCCCCAGCATTTT. The variable domain in full, completed from reference TRBV28 and TRBJ1-5, reads DVKVTQSSRYLVKRTGEKVFLECVQDMDHENMFWYRQDPGLGLRLIYFSYDVKMKEKGDIPEGYSVSREKKERFSLILESASTNQTSMYLCASSLLSYGQPQHFGDGTRLSIL.

This sequence joins TRBV7-6 and TRBJ2-3, with 9 bases fitting TRBD2. V shed 7 bases, J shed 4 bases, and the junction held 6 bases outside the gene matches. The V gene's germline CDR1 is SGHVS and CDR2 FNYEAQ. The CDR3 has 14 amino acids. The CDR3 loop is CASTLAGGADTQYF. The CDR3 DNA follows: TGTGCCAGCACCTTGGCGGGAGGGGCAGATACGCAGTATTTT.

The chain carries TRBV4-3 and TRBJ1-4; D remains ambiguous. The CDR3 covers 16 residues. Germline loops: CDR1 LGHNA, CDR2 YSLEER. V lost 0 bases to trimming and J lost 5 bases, with 13 bases between them. The CDR3 protein is CASSQENGASNEKLFF. CDR3 nucleotides: TGCGCCAGCAGCCAAGAGAATGGCGCCTCCAATGAAAAACTGTTTTTT.